The 26 T cell receptor beta chains below all came from one sample that was sequenced in a study of T-cell reconstitution after alpha-beta-depleted transplantation in children. Unique molecular identifiers were used in preparing the TCRbeta library. TCRdb reprocessed the PCR reads via MiXCR and lists one record per CDR3 protein. The sample consists of 450,000 to 500,000 distinct CDR3 sequences, around 12% of them appearing once. This specimen consisted of PBMCs from the stem cell graft donor, obtained from the stem cell graft. All receptors come from a human donor who donated a stem cell graft to a child with combined immunodeficiency.

The genes are TRBV7-8 and TRBJ1-1; D not certain. There are 12 residues in the CDR3. V lost 3 bases and J 5 bases, leaving 7 bases between the germline ends. Germline V gene lookup returns CDR1 SGHVS and CDR2 FQNEAQ. CDR3: CASSLERTEAFF. CDR3 DNA sequence: TGTGCCAGCAGCTTGGAGAGGACTGAAGCTTTCTTT. The full variable domain, rest sourced from reference TRBV7-8 and TRBJ1-1, is GAGVSQSPRYKVAKRGQDVALRCDPISGHVSLFWYQQALGQGPEFLTYFQNEAQLDKSGLPSDRFFAERPEGSVSTLKIQRTQQEDSAVYLCASSLERTEAFFGQGTRLTVV.

The sample holds a few counts of this clonotype. The CDR3 nucleotides read TGCAGCGTTGCTCCGGGCTCCCACACTGAAGCTTTCTTT. Encoded protein: CSVAPGSHTEAFF. The chain has TRBV29-1 and TRBJ1-1; no clear D. The CDR3 has 13 amino acids. Trimming pared 4 bases from V and 3 bases from J, leaving 12 bases between. CDR1 SQVTM and CDR2 ANQGSEA come from the germline V gene.

This clonotype turned up a few times. The rearrangement uses TRBV7-9 and TRBJ2-1; the match to TRBD1 covers 7 bases. This CDR3 spans 14 amino acids. The V segment lost 3 bases and the J segment 5 bases; nucleotides outside the gene matches: 4. Germline loops: CDR1 SEHNR, CDR2 FQNEAQ (reference sequence). The chain's CDR3 is CASSLGQNNNEQFF. The CDR3 DNA sequence: TGTGCCAGCAGCTTGGGACAGAATAACAATGAGCAGTTCTTC. Looking up the rest from reference TRBV7-9 and TRBJ2-1 gives the full variable domain: DTGVSQNPRHKITKRGQNVTFRCDPISEHNRLYWYRQTLGQGPEFLTYFQNEAQLEKSRLLSDRFSAERPKGSFSTLEIQRTEQGDSAMYLCASSLGQNNNEQFFGPGTRLTVL.

The chain links TRBV6-2 or TRBV6-3 to TRBJ1-5; D gene unclear. Trimming cost V 5 bases and J 1 base, with 6 bases left between them. This CDR3 comprises 13 residues. The V gene's germline CDR1 is MNHEY and CDR2 SVGEGT. The DNA for the CDR3 is TGTGCCAGCAGTCCTCGAAGCAATCAGCCCCAGCATTTT. It translates to CASSPRSNQPQHF.

This clonotype was seen repeatedly, ten times or more. The V and J genes are TRBV10-3 and TRBJ2-1; 11 bases are a match to TRBD2. This CDR3 has 16 residues. Germline CDR1 is ENHRY and CDR2 is SYGVKD. V dropped 0 bases and J dropped 6; count of bases not matched to a gene: 4. CDR3: CAISESNSGRVNEQFF. The DNA for the CDR3 is TGTGCCATCAGTGAGTCGAATAGCGGGAGGGTCAATGAGCAGTTCTTC.

The CDR3 sequence is CASSLTLSAPNNEQFF. As DNA, the CDR3 is TGTGCCAGCAGCTTAACGTTATCGGCACCAAACAATGAGCAGTTCTTC. The J gene is TRBJ2-1, the V gene TRBV7-3; D is undetermined. V dropped 0 bases and J dropped 5 bases, with 14 bases sitting between them. Germline lookup yields CDR1 SGHTA and CDR2 FQGTGA. The CDR3 consists of 16 residues.

The chain employs TRBV20-1 and TRBJ1-5, with 9 bases fitting TRBD1. This CDR3 region has 13 residues. CDR1 is DFQATT, CDR2 SNEGSKA, per germline (reference sequence). J gave up 6 bases and V 5 bases, and 5 bases lay outside the gene matches. The CDR3 spells CSALTGGGQPQHF. CDR3 DNA: TGCAGTGCTCTGACAGGGGGGGGTCAGCCCCAGCATTTT.

V and J are TRBV2 and TRBJ2-5; D assignment may be TRBD1 or TRBD2 (5 bases each). V lost 6 bases and J 5 bases, leaving 13 bases between the germline ends. CDR3 length equals 13 residues. Germline V CDR1 and CDR2: SNHLY, FYNNEI. CDR3 nucleotide sequence: TGTGCCAGCAGCGCAATAGGGGACGAGACCCAGTACTTC. This gives the protein CASSAIGDETQYF.

The chain recombines TRBV7-3 with TRBJ2-3; D is unresolved. Trimming shortened V by 2 bases and J by 0 bases, and 6 bases separated the two germline ends. The CDR3 totals 14 residues. Germline CDR1 reads SGHTA; CDR2 reads FQGTGA. CDR3 region: CASSLEFSTDTQYF. CDR3 DNA: TGTGCCAGCAGCTTAGAGTTTAGCACAGATACGCAGTATTTT.

This clonotype showed up many times. The chain has TRBV28 and TRBJ1-1; TRBD1 is a possible D gene (6 bases). The germline V gene has CDR1 MDHEN and CDR2 SYDVKM. V shed 8 bases and J shed 5 bases, with 12 bases lying between them. There are 12 residues in the CDR3. CDR3 region: CASRTQGTEAFF. CDR3 DNA: TGTGCCAGCCGAACGCAGGGGACTGAAGCTTTCTTT.

In this sample, this clonotype turned up a few times. The chain has TRBV6-6 and TRBJ1-1, with 7 nucleotides matching TRBD1. J was trimmed by 7 bases and V by 5 bases; bases with no gene match: 4. Germline V gene data show CDR1 as MNHNY and CDR2 as SVGAGI (reference sequence). This CDR3 spans 12 amino acids. The CDR3 coding sequence is TGTGCCAGCAGTCACGGGACAGTTGAAGCTTTCTTT. It is translated as CASSHGTVEAFF.

This clonotype was seen ten or more times. The chain couples TRBV4-2 to TRBJ2-7, with a weak D call TRBD1 (5 bases). CDR1 and CDR2 (germline): LGHNA, YNFKEQ. The CDR3 has 13 residues. The germline V and J ends were trimmed by 1 base and 12 bases, with 16 bases remaining between them. The CDR3 DNA sequence: TGTGCCAGCAGCCAAGGACAGAACCAAGATAGGTACTTC. Translation: CASSQGQNQDRYF.

This clonotype was counted many times. J is TRBJ2-1 and V is TRBV3-1; no reliable D call. The CDR3 is made up of 14 amino acids. Trimming pared 0 bases from V and 1 base from J, leaving 4 bases between. Looked up from germline, CDR1 is LGHDT and CDR2 is YNNKEL (reference sequence). CDR3 protein: CASSQDTSYNEQFF. The CDR3, as DNA: TGTGCCAGCAGCCAAGATACATCCTACAATGAGCAGTTCTTC.

In its sample, this clonotype was seen a few times. This chain connects TRBV24-1 to TRBJ2-1; D perhaps matches TRBD2 (6 bases). This CDR3 is 17 amino acids long. Germline CDR1 KGHDR, CDR2 SFDVKD. The V gene lost 5 bases and the J gene lost 3 bases, with 19 bases spanning the gap. The CDR3 is CATSAPPVASDYNEQFF. The CDR3 DNA reads TGTGCCACCAGTGCCCCCCCCGTGGCTAGCGACTACAATGAGCAGTTCTTC.

In its sample, this clonotype was seen many times. The chain links TRBV10-3 to TRBJ1-5; 7 bases line up with TRBD1. V shed 8 bases and J 4 bases; nucleotides not matched to a gene: 8. The CDR3 covers 14 residues. The germline CDR1 and CDR2 sequences are ENHRY and SYGVKD. The CDR3 DNA sequence: TGTGCCATCGCCCGGGACAGACAGAATCAGCCCCAGCATTTT. Translating it yields CAIARDRQNQPQHF.

This clonotype was found a few times. The chain combines TRBV12-3 or TRBV12-4 with TRBJ2-1; 7 positions agree with TRBD2. V dropped 4 bases and J dropped 12; count of bases not matched to a gene: 9. The CDR3 is 13 residues long. CDR3: CASSSGRSGVQFF. DNA for the CDR3: TGTGCCAGCAGTTCGGGAAGGAGCGGGGTGCAGTTCTTC.

This clonotype was counted at least ten times. V and J are TRBV7-3 and TRBJ2-3, with D perhaps matching TRBD1 or TRBD2 (5 bases each). V was trimmed by 7 bases and J by 8 bases, leaving 13 bases between them. The CDR3 contains 12 residues. CDR1 is SGHTA and CDR2 is FQGTGA in the germline V gene. The CDR3 nucleotides read TGTGCCAGCAAAAGTGGGGGTAGTACGCAGTATTTT. This gives the protein CASKSGGSTQYF.

This clonotype was seen repeatedly, ten times or more. V is TRBV29-1 and J is TRBJ2-7, with TRBD1 matching 8 bases. In germline, CDR1 is SQVTM, CDR2 ANQGSEA. Losses at the gene ends were 6 bases for V and 3 bases for J; bases not matched to a gene: 7. CDR3 length: 13 residues. CDR3 nucleotides: TGCAGCGTCATTCAGACAGGGGTCTACGAGCAGTACTTC. It is translated as CSVIQTGVYEQYF.

J is TRBJ2-2 and V is TRBV10-3; 9 bases agree with TRBD1. The germline gives CDR1 ENHRY, CDR2 SYGVKD. V lost 11 bases, J lost 6 bases, and 7 bases stayed unmatched. CDR3 length: 13 residues. The CDR3 spells CASRDRVAGELFF. CDR3 nucleotides: TGTGCCTCCCGGGACAGGGTAGCCGGGGAGCTGTTTTTT.

The chain couples TRBV27 to TRBJ2-3; D is undetermined. This CDR3 has 13 residues. Germline CDR1 is MNHEY and CDR2 is SMNVEV (reference sequence). V lost 5 bases and J lost 5, with 11 bases in between. This chain's CDR3 is CASSHHRRDTQYF. CDR3 DNA sequence: TGTGCCAGCAGTCACCATAGGCGAGATACGCAGTATTTT.

This clonotype was recorded many times. The chain uses TRBV20-1 and TRBJ2-7, with 7 positions matching TRBD1. Germline trimming cut 1 base from V and 3 bases from J; bases unmatched to any gene: 9. The CDR3 runs 15 residues. CDR1 and CDR2 from the germline V gene are DFQATT and SNEGSKA (reference sequence). The CDR3 nucleotides read TGCAGTGCTAGAGCTGGGACAGCGATATACTACGAGCAGTACTTC. Translation: CSARAGTAIYYEQYF.

This clonotype was seen repeatedly, ten times or more. V and J are TRBV7-2 and TRBJ1-5, with D possibly matching TRBD1 (5 bases). The CDR3 is made up of 14 amino acids. Deletions cut 0 bases from V and 5 bases from J, with 8 bases between. Germline values: CDR1 SGHTA, CDR2 FQGNSA. CDR3 region: CASSLAGVDQPQHF. CDR3 coding DNA: TGTGCCAGCAGCTTAGCAGGGGTTGATCAGCCCCAGCATTTT. The full variable domain, in which reference TRBV7-2 and TRBJ1-5 provide the parts outside the CDR3, is GAGVSQSPSNKVTEKGKDVELRCDPISGHTALYWYRQSLGQGLEFLIYFQGNSAPDKSGLPSDRFSAERTGGSVSTLTIQRTQQEDSAVYLCASSLAGVDQPQHFGDGTRLSIL.

This clonotype was detected many times. The V call is TRBV5-1, the J call TRBJ2-1; D remains unclear. V lost 1 base to trimming and J lost 7 bases, with 12 bases between them. The CDR3 is 14 amino acids. The germline gives CDR1 SGHRS, CDR2 YFSETQ. The CDR3 DNA follows: TGCGCCAGCAGCTTGCTAGGGCGTAGGAATGAGCAGTTCTTC. Its translation is CASSLLGRRNEQFF. The full variable domain, rest sourced from reference TRBV5-1 and TRBJ2-1, is KAGVTQTPRYLIKTRGQQVTLSCSPISGHRSVSWYQQTPGQGLQFLFEYFSETQRNKGNFPGRFSGRQFSNSRSEMNVSTLELGDSALYLCASSLLGRRNEQFFGPGTRLTVL.

This clonotype was counted a single time. This chain links TRBV4-3 with TRBJ2-1, with D unclear. V dropped 0 bases and J dropped 9 bases, with 12 bases sitting between them. CDR1 is LGHNA and CDR2 is YSLEER in the germline V gene. This CDR3 has 14 residues. In nucleotides, the CDR3 is TGCGCCAGCAGCCAAGAAGGAAGGCGAGGTGAGCAGTTCTTC. It is translated as CASSQEGRRGEQFF.

The genes are TRBV11-3 and TRBJ1-1; D call uncertain. Germline assignment: CDR1 SGHNT and CDR2 YENEEA. The germline V and J ends were trimmed by 5 bases and 0 bases, with 10 bases remaining between them. The CDR3 is made up of 14 amino acids. As DNA, the CDR3 is TGTGCCAGCAGCCTAGGGATCTTGAACACTGAAGCTTTCTTT. It codes for CASSLGILNTEAFF.

This clonotype was counted at least ten times. J is TRBJ2-7 and V is TRBV7-2, with 7 bases fitting TRBD1. Germline loops: CDR1 SGHTA, CDR2 FQGNSA. J was trimmed by 7 bases and V by 3 bases; bases with no gene match: 9. The CDR3 is 14 residues long. CDR3 region: CASSFDRDVREQYF. The CDR3 DNA reads TGTGCCAGCAGCTTCGACAGGGATGTGAGGGAGCAGTACTTC. Full variable domain (missing parts from reference TRBV7-2 and TRBJ2-7): GAGVSQSPSNKVTEKGKDVELRCDPISGHTALYWYRQSLGQGLEFLIYFQGNSAPDKSGLPSDRFSAERTGGSVSTLTIQRTQQEDSAVYLCASSFDRDVREQYFGPGTRLTVT.